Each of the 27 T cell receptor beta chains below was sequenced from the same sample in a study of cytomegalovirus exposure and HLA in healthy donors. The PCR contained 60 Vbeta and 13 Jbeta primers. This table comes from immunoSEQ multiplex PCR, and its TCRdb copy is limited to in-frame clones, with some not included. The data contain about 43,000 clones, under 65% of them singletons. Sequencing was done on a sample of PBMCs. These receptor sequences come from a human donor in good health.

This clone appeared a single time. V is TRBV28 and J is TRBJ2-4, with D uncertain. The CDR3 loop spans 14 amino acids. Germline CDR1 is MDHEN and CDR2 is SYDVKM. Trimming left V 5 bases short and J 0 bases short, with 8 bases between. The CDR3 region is CASSLIAAKNIQYF. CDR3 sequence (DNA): TGTGCCAGCAGTCTAATAGCAGCCAAAAACATTCAGTACTTC.

CDR3 sequence (DNA): TGTGCCAGCTCCTCGTCAGATACACCCTACAATGAGCAGTTCTTC. Protein: CASSSSDTPYNEQFF. V usage is TRBV18 and J usage is TRBJ2-1; no reliable D call. The germline V and J ends were trimmed by 6 bases and 2 bases, with 14 bases remaining between them. The CDR3 consists of 15 residues. Germline CDR1 reads KGHSH; CDR2 reads LQKENI.

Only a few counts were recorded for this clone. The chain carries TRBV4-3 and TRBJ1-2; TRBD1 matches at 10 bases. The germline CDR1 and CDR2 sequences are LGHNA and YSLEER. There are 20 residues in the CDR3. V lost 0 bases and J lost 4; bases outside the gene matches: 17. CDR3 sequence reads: CASSQEIPSGSGQGTYGYTF. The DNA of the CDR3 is TGCGCCAGCAGCCAAGAAATTCCTTCCGGGTCGGGACAGGGGACCTATGGCTACACCTTC.

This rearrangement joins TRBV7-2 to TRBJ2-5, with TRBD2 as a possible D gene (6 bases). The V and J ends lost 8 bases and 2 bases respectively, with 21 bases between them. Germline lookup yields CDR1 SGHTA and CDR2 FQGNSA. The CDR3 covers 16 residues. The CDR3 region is CASAAGLVGGQETQYF. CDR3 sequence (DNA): TGTGCCAGCGCCGCTGGGTTGGTGGGAGGTCAAGAGACCCAGTACTTC.

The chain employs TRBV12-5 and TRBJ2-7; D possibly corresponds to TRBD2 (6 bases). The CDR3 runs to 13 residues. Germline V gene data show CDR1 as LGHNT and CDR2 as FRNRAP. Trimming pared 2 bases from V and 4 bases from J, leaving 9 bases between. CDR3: CASGLSEGYEQYF. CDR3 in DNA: TGTGCTAGTGGTTTGTCGGAGGGATACGAGCAGTACTTC.

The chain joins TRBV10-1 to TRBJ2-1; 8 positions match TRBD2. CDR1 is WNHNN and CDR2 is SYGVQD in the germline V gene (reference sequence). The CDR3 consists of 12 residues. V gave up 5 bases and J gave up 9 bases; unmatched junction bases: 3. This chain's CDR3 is CASSLAGREQFF. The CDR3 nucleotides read TGCGCCAGCAGTTTAGCGGGGCGTGAGCAGTTCTTC.

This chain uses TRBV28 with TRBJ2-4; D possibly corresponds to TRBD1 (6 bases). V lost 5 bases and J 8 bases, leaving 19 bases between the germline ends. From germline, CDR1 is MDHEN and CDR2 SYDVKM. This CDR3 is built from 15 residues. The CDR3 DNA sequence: TGTGCCAGCAGTAATTCCGGGACAAAGAGCCACATTCAGTACTTC. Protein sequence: CASSNSGTKSHIQYF.

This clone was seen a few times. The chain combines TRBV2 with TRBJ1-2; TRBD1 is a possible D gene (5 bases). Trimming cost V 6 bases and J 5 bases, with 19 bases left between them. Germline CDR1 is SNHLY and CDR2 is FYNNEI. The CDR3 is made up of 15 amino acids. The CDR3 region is CASRGDLGGAYGYTF. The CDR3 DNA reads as TGTGCCAGCAGGGGGGACCTCGGAGGGGCTTATGGCTACACCTTC.

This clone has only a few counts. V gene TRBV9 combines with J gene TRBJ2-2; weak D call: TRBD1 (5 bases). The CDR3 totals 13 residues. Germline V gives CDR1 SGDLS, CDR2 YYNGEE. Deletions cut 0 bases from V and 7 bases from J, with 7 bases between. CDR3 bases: TGTGCCAGCAGCGTAGCTAGGGGCGGGGAGCTGTTTTTT. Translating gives CASSVARGGELFF. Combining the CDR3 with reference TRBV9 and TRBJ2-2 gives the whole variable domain DSGVTQTPKHLITATGQRVTLRCSPRSGDLSVYWYQQSLDQGLQFLIQYYNGEERAKGNILERFSAQQFPDLHSELNLSSLELGDSALYFCASSVARGGELFFGEGSRLTVL.

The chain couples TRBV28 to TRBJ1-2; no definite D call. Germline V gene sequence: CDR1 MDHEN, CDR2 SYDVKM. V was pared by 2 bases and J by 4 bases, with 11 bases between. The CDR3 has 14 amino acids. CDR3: CASSLEARGYGYTF. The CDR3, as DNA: TGTGCCAGCAGTTTAGAGGCGCGTGGCTATGGCTACACCTTC.

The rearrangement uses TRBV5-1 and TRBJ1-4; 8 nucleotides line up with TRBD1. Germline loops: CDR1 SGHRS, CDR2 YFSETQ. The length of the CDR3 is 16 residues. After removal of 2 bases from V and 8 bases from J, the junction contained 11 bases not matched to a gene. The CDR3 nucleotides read TGCGCCAGCAGCTTTAGCGGACAGGGTCGGGGCGAAAAACTGTTTTTT. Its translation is CASSFSGQGRGEKLFF.

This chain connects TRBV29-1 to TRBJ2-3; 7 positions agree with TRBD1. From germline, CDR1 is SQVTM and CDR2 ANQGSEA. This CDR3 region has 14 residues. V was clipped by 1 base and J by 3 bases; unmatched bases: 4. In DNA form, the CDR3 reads TGCAGCGTTGAAGGGACAGGTATTACAGATACGCAGTATTTT. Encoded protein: CSVEGTGITDTQYF.

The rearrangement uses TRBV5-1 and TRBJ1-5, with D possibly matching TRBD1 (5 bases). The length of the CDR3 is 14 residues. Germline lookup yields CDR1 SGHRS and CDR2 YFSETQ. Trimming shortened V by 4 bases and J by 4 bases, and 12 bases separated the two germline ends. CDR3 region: CASSPGHGNQPQHF. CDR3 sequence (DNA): TGCGCCAGCAGCCCCGGACATGGGAATCAGCCCCAGCATTTT.

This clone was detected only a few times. CDR3 protein: CASSSTVFYGYTF. The CDR3 DNA is TGTGCCAGCAGCTCCACGGTTTTCTATGGCTACACCTTC. V is TRBV5-8 and J is TRBJ1-2; D unclear. The germline V and J ends were trimmed by 3 bases and 4 bases, with 10 bases remaining between them. Germline values: CDR1 SGHTS, CDR2 YDEGEE. The CDR3 has 13 residues.

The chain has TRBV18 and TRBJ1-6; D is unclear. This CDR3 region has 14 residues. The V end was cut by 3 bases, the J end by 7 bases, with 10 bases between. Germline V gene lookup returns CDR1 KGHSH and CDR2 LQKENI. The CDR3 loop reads CASSPEGTNSPLHF. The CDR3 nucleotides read TGTGCCAGCTCACCGGAGGGCACGAATTCACCCCTCCACTTT.

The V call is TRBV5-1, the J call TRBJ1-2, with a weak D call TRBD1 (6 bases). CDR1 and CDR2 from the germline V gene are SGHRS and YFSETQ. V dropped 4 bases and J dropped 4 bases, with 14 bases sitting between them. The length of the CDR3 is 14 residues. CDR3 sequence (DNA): TGCGCCAGCAGCGCAGGGGCTACCCTCTATGGCTACACCTTC. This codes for CASSAGATLYGYTF. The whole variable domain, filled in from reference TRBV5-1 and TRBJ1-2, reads KAGVTQTPRYLIKTRGQQVTLSCSPISGHRSVSWYQQTPGQGLQFLFEYFSETQRNKGNFPGRFSGRQFSNSRSEMNVSTLELGDSALYLCASSAGATLYGYTFGSGTRLTVV.

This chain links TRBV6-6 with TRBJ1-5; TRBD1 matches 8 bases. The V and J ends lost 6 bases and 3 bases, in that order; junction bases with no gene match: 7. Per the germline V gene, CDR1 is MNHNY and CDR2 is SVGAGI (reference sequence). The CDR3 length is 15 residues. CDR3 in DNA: TGTGCCAGCAGCCCGGGACAGGCGCTCAATCAGCCCCAGCATTTT. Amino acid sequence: CASSPGQALNQPQHF.

The CDR3 DNA is TGTGCCAGCAGCCCCCACGGACTGACAAGCTCCTATAATTCACCCCTCCACTTT. Its translation: CASSPHGLTSSYNSPLHF. The chain employs TRBV7-9 and TRBJ1-6; D gene ambiguous. This CDR3 comprises 18 residues. Germline V lookup: CDR1 SEHNR, CDR2 FQNEAQ (reference sequence). V was cut by 5 bases and J by 0 bases, with 17 bases left in between.

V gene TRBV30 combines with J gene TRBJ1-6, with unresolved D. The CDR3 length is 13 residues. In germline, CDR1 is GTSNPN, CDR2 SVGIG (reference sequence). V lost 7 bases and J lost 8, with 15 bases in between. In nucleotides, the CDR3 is TGTGCCTACGGAAACTGGAGGGATTCACCCCTCCACTTT. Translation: CAYGNWRDSPLHF.

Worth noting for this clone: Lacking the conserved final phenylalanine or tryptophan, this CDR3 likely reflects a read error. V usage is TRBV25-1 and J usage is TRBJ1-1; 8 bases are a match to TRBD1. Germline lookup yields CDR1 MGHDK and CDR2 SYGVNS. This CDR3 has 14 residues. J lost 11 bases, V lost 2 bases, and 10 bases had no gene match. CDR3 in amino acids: CASSEDGTGGLAFL. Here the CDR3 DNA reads TGTGCCAGCAGTGAAGATGGAACAGGGGGTTTGGCTTTCCTT.

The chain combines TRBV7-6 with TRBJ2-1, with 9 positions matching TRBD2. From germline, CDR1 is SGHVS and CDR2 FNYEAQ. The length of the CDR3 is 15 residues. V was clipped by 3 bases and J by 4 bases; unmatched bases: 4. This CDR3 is CASSFWAGGYNEQFF. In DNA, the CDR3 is TGTGCCAGCAGCTTTTGGGCGGGAGGGTACAATGAGCAGTTCTTC.

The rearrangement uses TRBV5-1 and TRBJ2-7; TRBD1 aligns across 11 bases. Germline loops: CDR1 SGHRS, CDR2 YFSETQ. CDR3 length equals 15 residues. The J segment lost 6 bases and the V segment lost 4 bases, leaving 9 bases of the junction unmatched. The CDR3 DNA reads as TGCGCCAGCAGCACGGGACAGGGGGAAATAGTCGAGCAGTACTTC. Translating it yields CASSTGQGEIVEQYF.

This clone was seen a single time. The CDR3 nucleotides read TGCGCCAGCAGCCGCAAGGCTGTACTAGCGGGGGGGCTAGGCACAGATACGCAGTATTTT. Translation gives CASSRKAVLAGGLGTDTQYF. The rearrangement links TRBV4-3 to TRBJ2-3, with 13 bases matching TRBD2. Germline-derived CDR1 and CDR2 are LGHNA and YSLEER. J gave up 1 base and V 4 bases, and 14 bases lay outside the gene matches. This CDR3 has 20 amino acids.

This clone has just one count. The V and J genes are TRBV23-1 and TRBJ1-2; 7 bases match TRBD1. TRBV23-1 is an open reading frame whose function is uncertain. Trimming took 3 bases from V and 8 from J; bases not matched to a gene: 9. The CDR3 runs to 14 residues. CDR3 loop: CASSQDRWCAGYTF. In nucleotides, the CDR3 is TGCGCCAGCAGTCAGGACAGGTGGTGTGCGGGCTACACCTTC.

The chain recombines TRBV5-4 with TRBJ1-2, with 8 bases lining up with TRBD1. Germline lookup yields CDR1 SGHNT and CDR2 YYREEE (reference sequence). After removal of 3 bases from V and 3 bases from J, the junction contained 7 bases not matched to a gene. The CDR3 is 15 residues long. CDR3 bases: TGTGCCAGCAGCTCCAATGCAGGGGGCGACTATGGCTACACCTTC. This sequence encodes CASSSNAGGDYGYTF. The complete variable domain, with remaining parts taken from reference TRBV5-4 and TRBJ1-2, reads ETGVTQSPTHLIKTRGQQVTLRCSSQSGHNTVSWYQQALGQGPQFIFQYYREEENGRGNFPPRFSGLQFPNYSSELNVNALELDDSALYLCASSSNAGGDYGYTFGSGTRLTVV.

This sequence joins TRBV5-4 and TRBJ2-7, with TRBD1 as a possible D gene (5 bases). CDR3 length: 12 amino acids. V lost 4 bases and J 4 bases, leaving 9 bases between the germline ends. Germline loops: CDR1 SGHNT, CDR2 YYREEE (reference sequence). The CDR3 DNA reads TGTGCCAGCAGCGTAGACAGATACGAGCAGTACTTC. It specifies CASSVDRYEQYF. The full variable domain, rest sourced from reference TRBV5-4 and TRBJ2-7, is ETGVTQSPTHLIKTRGQQVTLRCSSQSGHNTVSWYQQALGQGPQFIFQYYREEENGRGNFPPRFSGLQFPNYSSELNVNALELDDSALYLCASSVDRYEQYFGPGTRLTVT.

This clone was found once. This CDR3 reads CASSSTPDTQYF. The CDR3 DNA is TGCGCCAGCAGCTCTACCCCAGATACGCAGTATTTT. The chain is built from TRBV5-1 and TRBJ2-3; no reliable D call. From germline, CDR1 is SGHRS and CDR2 YFSETQ. The V gene lost 3 bases and the J gene lost 4 bases, with 6 bases spanning the gap. The CDR3 runs to 12 residues.